Shown below are 22 T cell receptor beta chains from a single sample sequenced in a study of human T cells and chemical hapten exposure. Time point: patch test 3, about 24 weeks after DPC sensitization. Treatment specified: therapeutic diphenylcyclopropenone sensitization with weekly scalp DPC. TCRdb recomputed calls from the RACE reads with MiXCR, one row per CDR3 protein. The table includes 95,000 to 150,000 distinct CDR3 sequences, approximately 11% detected once. Sequenced here: whole blood, sampled in connection with sensitization to the hapten diphenylcyclopropenone (DPC). These receptors all stem from a woman aged 50 to 60 with alopecia areata. Some clones in this sample may be carry-over from other donors' samples.

This clonotype was counted once. Sequence at one end of the junction differs from germline and may be a read error. CDR3 nucleotides: TGCAGCGTTGAAAGGGTCTACTTC. Protein product: CSVERVYF. The gene calls are TRBV29-1 and TRBJ1-2; no definite D call. Looked up from germline, CDR1 is SQVTM and CDR2 is ANQGSEA. The length of the CDR3 is 8 residues.

This clonotype came up a few times. V and J are TRBV28 and TRBJ1-6, with D perhaps matching TRBD1 (5 bases). Germline CDR1 is MDHEN and CDR2 is SYDVKM. The CDR3 runs to 14 residues. Trimming took off 6 bases at V and 4 bases at J, with 10 bases between the two ends. The DNA for the CDR3 is TGTGCCAGCAGAATTGGGGGGTATAATTCACCCCTCCACTTT. It is translated as CASRIGGYNSPLHF.

This clonotype turned up a few times. The rearrangement uses TRBV6-5 and TRBJ1-1; no firm D call. Per germline, CDR1 MNHEY and CDR2 SVGAGI. The CDR3 extends over 11 amino acids. V lost 3 bases to trimming and J lost 7 bases, with 6 bases between them. CDR3 loop: CASSYLGEAFF. The CDR3 bases are TGTGCCAGCAGTTATCTGGGTGAAGCTTTCTTT.

This rearrangement joins TRBV5-6 to TRBJ2-3; 12 nucleotides line up with TRBD2. V dropped 4 bases and J dropped 6; count of bases not matched to a gene: 3. CDR1 is SGHDT, CDR2 YYEEEE, per germline. This CDR3 contains 14 residues. The CDR3 is CASSTGTSGDTQYF. The CDR3 nucleotides are TGTGCCAGCAGCACCGGGACTAGCGGGGATACGCAGTATTTT.

Remarks on this clonotype: A much larger clone lies one base from this, so it may be a read error. J is TRBJ2-5 and V is TRBV29-1, with TRBD2 matching over 7 bases. V trimming: 0 bases; J trimming: 4 bases; junction bases outside the gene matches: 8. The CDR3 loop spans 15 amino acids. Germline V gives CDR1 SQVTM, CDR2 ANQGSEA. Written as DNA, the CDR3 is TGCAGCGTTGAAGAATGGGGGGGAGAAGGAGAGACCCAGTACTTC. Protein product: CSVEEWGGEGETQYF.

This chain uses TRBV6-5 with TRBJ1-1, with D unresolved. The CDR3 runs to 15 residues. Trimming removed 5 bases at V and 1 base at J, with 14 bases between. From germline, CDR1 is MNHEY and CDR2 SVGAGI. CDR3 sequence (DNA): TGTGCCAGCAGTCTCCGGGCAGCGGGGAACACTGAAGCTTTCTTT. Its translation is CASSLRAAGNTEAFF.

In its sample, this clonotype was seen many times. The rearrangement joins TRBV12-3 or TRBV12-4 to TRBJ1-1; D uncertain. The CDR3 consists of 15 residues. Trimming took 3 bases from V and 0 from J, leaving 11 bases between them. DNA for the CDR3: TGTGCCAGCAGTTTTGGGAAAGGTTTGAACACTGAAGCTTTCTTT. Its protein is CASSFGKGLNTEAFF.

The chain joins TRBV28 to TRBJ2-3; 10 bases map to TRBD2. The CDR3 extends over 16 amino acids. V lost 1 base, J lost 0 bases, and 1 base stayed unmatched. Germline V lookup: CDR1 MDHEN, CDR2 SYDVKM. CDR3 sequence (DNA): TGTGCCAGCAGTTTATCTAGCGGGAGAAGCACAGATACGCAGTATTTT. It codes for CASSLSSGRSTDTQYF.

This clonotype has a handful of counts. The V and J genes are TRBV5-6 and TRBJ2-3; the D gene is possibly TRBD2 (6 bases). This CDR3 spans 17 amino acids. Germline-derived CDR1 and CDR2 are SGHDT and YYEEEE. Trimming shortened V by 3 bases and J by 5 bases, and 22 bases separated the two germline ends. The CDR3 protein is CASSSSSGLSFGDTQYF. The DNA of the CDR3 is TGTGCCAGCAGCTCCTCCTCGGGACTTAGTTTCGGAGATACGCAGTATTTT.

The table lists this clonotype with a few counts. This sequence joins TRBV6-1 and TRBJ2-7, with D possibly TRBD1 on 5 matching bases. Germline CDR1 is MNHNS and CDR2 is SASEGT. This CDR3 has 15 amino acids. V shed 3 bases and J shed 1 base, with 13 bases lying between them. The CDR3 spells CASSDTGLPSYEQYF. The CDR3 DNA reads as TGTGCCAGCAGTGACACAGGATTACCTTCCTACGAGCAGTACTTC.

Only a few counts were recorded for this clonotype. The rearrangement links TRBV9 to TRBJ1-6, with TRBD1 as a possible D gene (6 bases). The V gene's germline CDR1 is SGDLS and CDR2 YYNGEE. Trimming cost V 4 bases and J 12 bases, with 17 bases left between them. The CDR3 consists of 14 residues. The CDR3 here is CASSLRGIAEPLHF. CDR3 sequence (DNA): TGTGCCAGCAGCCTCAGGGGTATAGCGGAACCCCTCCACTTT.

The CDR3 is CASSRTPADTQYF. The CDR3 DNA is TGTGCCAGCAGTAGAACCCCGGCAGATACGCAGTATTTT. This chain connects TRBV6-2 or TRBV6-3 to TRBJ2-3, with D unclear. The CDR3 loop spans 13 amino acids. The germline V gene encodes CDR1 MNHEY and CDR2 SVGEGT. The V end lost 5 bases, the J end lost 4 bases, and 10 bases lay between the germline ends.

This clonotype was seen only a few times. The rearrangement uses TRBV5-1 and TRBJ2-3, with 9 bases that match TRBD2. V gave up 0 bases and J gave up 1 base; unmatched junction bases: 6. From germline, CDR1 is SGHRS and CDR2 YFSETQ. This CDR3 has 17 amino acids. DNA for the CDR3: TGCGCCAGCAGCTTGGTCCCATTAGCGGGAGGCACAGATACGCAGTATTTT. As protein: CASSLVPLAGGTDTQYF.

This clonotype was counted ten times or more. This sequence joins TRBV6-5 and TRBJ1-1; 7 bases line up with TRBD1. The V and J ends lost 10 bases and 4 bases, in that order; junction bases with no gene match: 6. The CDR3 extends over 12 amino acids. CDR1 and CDR2 (germline): MNHEY, SVGAGI. The CDR3, as DNA: TGTGCCACTAACAGGGGAAGCACTGAAGCTTTCTTT. Translated: CATNRGSTEAFF.

This chain joins TRBV7-9 and TRBJ2-3, with 9 bases lining up with TRBD1. This CDR3 has 16 amino acids. The germline V gene has CDR1 SEHNR and CDR2 FQNEAQ (reference sequence). V lost 1 base and J lost 2; bases outside the gene matches: 4. CDR3 coding DNA: TGTGCCAGCAGCTTAGGAGACAGGGGGTCCACAGATACGCAGTATTTT. Translation: CASSLGDRGSTDTQYF.

In its sample, this clonotype was seen many times. The rearrangement links TRBV6-5 to TRBJ2-7; D assignment may be TRBD1 or TRBD2 (7 bases each). This CDR3 has 16 amino acids. Germline lookup yields CDR1 MNHEY and CDR2 SVGAGI. V shed 0 bases and J shed 3 bases, with 15 bases lying between them. CDR3 sequence reads: CASSYSPQGGNYEQYF. The CDR3 bases are TGTGCCAGCAGTTACTCCCCTCAGGGGGGGAACTACGAGCAGTACTTC.

The chain has TRBV5-6 and TRBJ2-2, with D maybe TRBD1 (6 bases). CDR1 and CDR2 from the germline V gene are SGHDT and YYEEEE. V was cut by 3 bases and J by 0 bases, with 15 bases left in between. CDR3 size: 17 residues. The CDR3 loop reads CASSSTWTEANTGELFF. The CDR3 nucleotides read TGTGCCAGCAGCTCAACCTGGACAGAAGCGAACACCGGGGAGCTGTTTTTT.

This clonotype was picked up a small number of times. The V and J genes are TRBV7-2 and TRBJ2-2; TRBD2 agrees at 8 bases. Germline V gene lookup returns CDR1 SGHTA and CDR2 FQGNSA. Trimming cost V 1 base and J 3 bases; bases outside gene matches: 10. This CDR3 is 18 amino acids long. The DNA of the CDR3 is TGTGCCAGCAGCTTAGGCGGTATAGCGGGACGGGACACCGGGGAGCTGTTTTTT. The encoded protein is CASSLGGIAGRDTGELFF.

This clonotype was recorded a few times. V is TRBV20-1 and J is TRBJ2-3, with 7 bases that match TRBD1. V was pared by 0 bases and J by 5 bases, with 11 bases of the junction left unmatched. Per germline, CDR1 DFQATT and CDR2 SNEGSKA (reference sequence). The CDR3 consists of 16 residues. In nucleotides, the CDR3 is TGCAGTGCTAGAGATGAGGGTAGGGCAGGGGGAGATACGCAGTATTTT. It is translated as CSARDEGRAGGDTQYF.

The gene calls are TRBV28 and TRBJ2-1; 8 nucleotides line up with TRBD2. This CDR3 is built from 14 residues. J gave up 7 bases and V 6 bases, and 8 bases lay outside the gene matches. Germline V lookup: CDR1 MDHEN, CDR2 SYDVKM. The CDR3 DNA reads as TGTGCCAGCAGCCGGAGCGGGAGAGATAATGAGCAGTTCTTC. Residues: CASSRSGRDNEQFF. Full variable domain (remainder filled in from reference TRBV28 and TRBJ2-1): DVKVTQSSRYLVKRTGEKVFLECVQDMDHENMFWYRQDPGLGLRLIYFSYDVKMKEKGDIPEGYSVSREKKERFSLILESASTNQTSMYLCASSRSGRDNEQFFGPGTRLTVL.

The chain links TRBV29-1 to TRBJ2-1, with TRBD2 matching over 14 bases. Germline loops: CDR1 SQVTM, CDR2 ANQGSEA. The CDR3 is 20 amino acids. V dropped 4 bases and J dropped 4; count of bases not matched to a gene: 18. CDR3 bases: TGCAGCGTTGTCCTCCCTCAGACTAGCGGGAGGGATATTTCTTACAATGAGCAGTTCTTC. This gives the protein CSVVLPQTSGRDISYNEQFF.

The chain uses TRBV4-2 and TRBJ2-5; TRBD1 matches at 10 bases. V gave up 4 bases and J gave up 5 bases; unmatched junction bases: 4. Germline V gene sequence: CDR1 LGHNA, CDR2 YNFKEQ. CDR3 length: 14 residues. DNA for the CDR3: TGTGCCAGCAGCCCTGGGACAGGGGATGAGACCCAGTACTTC. It specifies CASSPGTGDETQYF.